This T cell receptor beta chain was obtained from a study of T cell responses to AZD1222 COVID-19 vaccine. Clones were sequenced by immunoSEQ multiplex PCR, and TCRdb holds only the in-frame ones, with some missing. Of 64,000 or so clones in the sample, 65% to 85% are singletons; the top ten hold under 8%. V shed 2 bases and J shed 5 bases, with 12 bases lying between them. CDR1 GTSNPN and CDR2 SVGIG come from the germline V gene (reference sequence). CDR3 length: 13 residues. The sample consisted of peripheral blood, taken on day 0 of AZD1222 vaccination. The chain recombines TRBV30 with TRBJ2-5; D may be TRBD2 (5 bases). The TCR was taken from an adult in good health. The DNA for the CDR3 is TGTGCCTGGAGTCCCGGGATCGTGGAGACCCAGTACTTC. It is translated as CAWSPGIVETQYF.